What follows are 2 T cell receptor beta chains derived from one specimen sequenced in a study of blood T cell repertoires in COVID-19. Libraries were prepared by immunoSEQ multiplex PCR; TCRdb keeps only in-frame clonotypes and omits some of them. The top ten hold roughly 13% of the sample, which has about 220,000 clones, about 84% seen once. Sample: peripheral blood. These receptor sequences come from a human donor in a cohort sampled during active COVID-19.

The CDR3 bases are TGTGCCAGCAGTTCTGACAGGGGAATTGAGACCCAGTACTTC. Its translation is CASSSDRGIETQYF. This chain links TRBV7-2 with TRBJ2-5; 8 bases agree with TRBD1. Germline V lookup: CDR1 SGHTA, CDR2 FQGNSA. V lost 6 bases and J lost 5; bases outside the gene matches: 8. This CDR3 comprises 14 residues.

V and J are TRBV5-1 and TRBJ1-1; TRBD1 might be the D (5 bases). Deletions cut 0 bases from V and 0 bases from J, with 12 bases between. Per the germline V gene, CDR1 is SGHRS and CDR2 is YFSETQ. This CDR3 is 16 amino acids long. CDR3 nucleotides: TGCGCCAGCAGCTTGGGGTCAGGGAATCTGAACACTGAAGCTTTCTTT. As protein: CASSLGSGNLNTEAFF.